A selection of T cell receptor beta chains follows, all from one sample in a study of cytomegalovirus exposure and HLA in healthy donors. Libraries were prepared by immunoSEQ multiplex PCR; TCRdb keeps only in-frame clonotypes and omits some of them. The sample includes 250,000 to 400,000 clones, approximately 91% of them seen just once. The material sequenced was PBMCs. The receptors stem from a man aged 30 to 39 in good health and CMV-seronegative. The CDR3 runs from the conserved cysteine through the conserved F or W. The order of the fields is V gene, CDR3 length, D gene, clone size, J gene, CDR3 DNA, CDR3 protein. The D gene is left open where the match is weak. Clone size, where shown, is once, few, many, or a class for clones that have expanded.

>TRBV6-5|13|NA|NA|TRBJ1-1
TGTGCCACAAAAATCCCGGGGGGCACTGAAGCTTTCTTT
CATKIPGGTEAFF
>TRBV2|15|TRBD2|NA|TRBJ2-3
TGTGCCAGCAACCCCTCCCGGGGGGGCAGGGATACGCAGTATTTT
CASNPSRGGRDTQYF
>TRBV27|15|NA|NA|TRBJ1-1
TGTGCCAGCAGACAGGACGGCCTACTGAACACTGAAGCTTTCTTT
CASRQDGLLNTEAFF
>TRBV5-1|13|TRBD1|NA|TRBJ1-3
TGCGCCAGCAGTGACAGGGCTGGAAACACCATATATTTT
CASSDRAGNTIYF
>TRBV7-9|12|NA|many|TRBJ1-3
TGTGCCAGCAGTCCCCAGGGAAACACCATATATTTT
CASSPQGNTIYF
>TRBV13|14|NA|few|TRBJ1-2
TGTGCCAGCAGTCAAGAATCGGGTCTACGTGGCTACACCTTC
CASSQESGLRGYTF
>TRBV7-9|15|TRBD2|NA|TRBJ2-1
TGTGCCAGCAGCTATAGCGGGGGAAGAGACGGTGAGCAGTTCTTC
CASSYSGGRDGEQFF
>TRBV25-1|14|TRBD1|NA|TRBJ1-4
TGTGCCAGCAGTGACCGGGACAGGAATGAAAAACTGTTTTTT
CASSDRDRNEKLFF
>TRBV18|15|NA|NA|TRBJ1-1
TGTGCCAGCTCATCTCTACAGGGAACGAACACTGAAGCTTTCTTT
CASSSLQGTNTEAFF
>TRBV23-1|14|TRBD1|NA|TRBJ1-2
TGCGCCAGCAGTCTACAGGGGCTAAACTATGGCTACACCTTC
CASSLQGLNYGYTF
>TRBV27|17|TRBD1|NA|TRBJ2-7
TGTGCCAGCAGTTTTTTATCCACAGGGGGCGAAATATACGAGCAGTACTTC
CASSFLSTGGEIYEQYF
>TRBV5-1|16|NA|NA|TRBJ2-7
TGCGCCAGCAGCTTGGCCGGCGGACAGAACTCCTACGAGCAGTACTTC
CASSLAGGQNSYEQYF
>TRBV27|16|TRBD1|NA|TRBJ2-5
TGTGCCAGCAGTTTATCCGGGACAGGGTTGCGGGAGACCCAGTACTTC
CASSLSGTGLRETQYF
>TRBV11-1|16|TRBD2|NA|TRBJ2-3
TGTGCCAGCAGCTTAGATAGCGGGGGGGGCACAGATACGCAGTATTTT
CASSLDSGGGTDTQYF
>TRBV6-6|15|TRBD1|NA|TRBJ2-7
TGTGCCAGCAGCCACTGGACAGGGGCCTCCTACGAGCAGTACTTC
CASSHWTGASYEQYF
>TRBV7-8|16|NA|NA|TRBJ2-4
TGTGCCAGCAGCTCCGGACAGCGAGCGGCCAAAAACATTCAGTACTTC
CASSSGQRAAKNIQYF
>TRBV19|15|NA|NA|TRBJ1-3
TGTGCCAGTAGTATCCCAGGGTTTCGTGGAAACACCATATATTTT
CASSIPGFRGNTIYF
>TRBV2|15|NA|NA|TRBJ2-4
TGTGCCAGCAGTGGTAGACTAGAGGGCAAAAACATTCAGTACTTC
CASSGRLEGKNIQYF
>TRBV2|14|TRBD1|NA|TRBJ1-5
TGTGCCAGCAGTGGCCAGGGGGGAAATCAGCCCCAGCATTTT
CASSGQGGNQPQHF
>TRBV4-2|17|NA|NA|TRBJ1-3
TGTGCCAGCAGCCAAGAGACAGGCTATAGCTCTGGAAACACCATATATTTT
CASSQETGYSSGNTIYF